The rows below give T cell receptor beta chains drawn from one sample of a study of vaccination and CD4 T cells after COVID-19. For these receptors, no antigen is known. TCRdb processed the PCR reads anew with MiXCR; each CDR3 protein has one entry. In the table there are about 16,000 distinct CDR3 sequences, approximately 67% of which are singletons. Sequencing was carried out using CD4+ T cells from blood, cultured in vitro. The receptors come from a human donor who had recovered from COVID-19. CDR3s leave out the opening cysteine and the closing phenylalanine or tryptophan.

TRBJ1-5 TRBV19 ASSPTPRALLVPQH
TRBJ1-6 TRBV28 ASRGQGAFPLH
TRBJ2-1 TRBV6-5 ASSYSRRTSGNNEQF
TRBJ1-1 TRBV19 ASLPRTARNTEAF
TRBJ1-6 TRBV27 ASKLGTGYSPLH
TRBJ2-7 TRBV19 ASGTGTSGYEQY
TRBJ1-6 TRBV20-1 SAPKGLGPPLH
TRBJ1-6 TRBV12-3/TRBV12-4 ASSLLGSPLH
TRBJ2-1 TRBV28 ASQSGSSYNEQF
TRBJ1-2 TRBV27 ASWTGPAHYGYT
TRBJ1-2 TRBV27 ASSLRATGVGGYGYT
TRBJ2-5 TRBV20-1 SARLAGLQETQY
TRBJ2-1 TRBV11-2 ASSFTSGTYNEQF
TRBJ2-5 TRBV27 ASRGGRGGTQY
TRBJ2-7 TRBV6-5 ASSYSSWGTYEQY
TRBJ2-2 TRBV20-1 SARGGTSGLNTGELF
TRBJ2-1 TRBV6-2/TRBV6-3 ASLSIYEQF
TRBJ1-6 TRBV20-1 SAKWQGGSPLH
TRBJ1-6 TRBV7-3 ASSISGANSPLH
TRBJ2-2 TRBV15 ATSKQGSGELF
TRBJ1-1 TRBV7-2 ASSLGVRSNTEAF
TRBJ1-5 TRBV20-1 SARAGGAYNQPQH